This T cell receptor (beta chain) was sequenced during a study of T cell responses to AZD1222 COVID-19 vaccine. Study-level points and caveats: Regions 160-218 and 743-854 dominated among vaccine-associated CD4 TCRs spanning spike. Mostly white British, mostly female donors; authors suggested clonal diversity may be underestimated.

Assay: immunoSEQ multiplex PCR; the TCRdb copy retains only in-frame clones and omits some. The table has 40,000 to 60,000 clones, 65% to 90% seen once; the top ten hold less than 7%. About this clone itself: As yet, its antigen is unknown.

It was second doses at about 4 or about 12 weeks that were pooled. The source was peripheral blood, collected 28 days after the second AZD1222 dose. The TCR sequence derives from an adult who received the AZD1222 COVID-19 vaccine.

Here the CDR3 DNA reads TGTGCCAGCAGCTTAGGGTTCCGGGAGGGCGTCACCGGGGAGCTGTTTTTT. Residues: CASSLGFREGVTGELFF. This chain links TRBV7-6 with TRBJ2-2, with 8 bases that match TRBD2. Germline trimming cut 1 base from V and 4 bases from J; bases unmatched to any gene: 8. Germline V lookup: CDR1 SGHVS, CDR2 FNYEAQ. This CDR3 has 17 residues.